The present TCR beta chain was sequenced within a study of beta chain features in type 1 diabetes. Study-level points and caveats: TCRB CDR3s were moderately but significantly shorter in Type 1 diabetes patients in all four CD4+ subsets.

For this clone: Antigen unknown.

Every isolated RNA sample was fully reverse transcribed, so sequencing captured expressed TCRB transcripts. The method was immunoSEQ multiplex PCR; TCRdb's version includes in-frame clones alone and lacks a portion of them. This sample has 300,000 to 400,000 clones, with over 8.5% found just once. V gave up 3 bases and J gave up 3 bases, with 3 bases separating them. The CDR3 length is 11 residues. Per the germline V gene, CDR1 is SGHDT and CDR2 is YYEEEE. Specimen: central memory CD4+ T cells from blood. The origin of this receptor is a man aged 30 to 45 with type 1 diabetes. The chain carries TRBV5-6 and TRBJ1-1; no definite D call. This CDR3 reads CASSSHTEAFF. CDR3 sequence (DNA): TGTGCCAGCAGCTCCCACACTGAAGCTTTCTTT. The full variable domain, rest sourced from reference TRBV5-6 and TRBJ1-1, is DAGVTQSPTHLIKTRGQQVTLRCSPKSGHDTVSWYQQALGQGPQFIFQYYEEEERQRGNFPDRFSGHQFPNYSSELNVNALLLGDSALYLCASSSHTEAFFGQGTRLTVV.